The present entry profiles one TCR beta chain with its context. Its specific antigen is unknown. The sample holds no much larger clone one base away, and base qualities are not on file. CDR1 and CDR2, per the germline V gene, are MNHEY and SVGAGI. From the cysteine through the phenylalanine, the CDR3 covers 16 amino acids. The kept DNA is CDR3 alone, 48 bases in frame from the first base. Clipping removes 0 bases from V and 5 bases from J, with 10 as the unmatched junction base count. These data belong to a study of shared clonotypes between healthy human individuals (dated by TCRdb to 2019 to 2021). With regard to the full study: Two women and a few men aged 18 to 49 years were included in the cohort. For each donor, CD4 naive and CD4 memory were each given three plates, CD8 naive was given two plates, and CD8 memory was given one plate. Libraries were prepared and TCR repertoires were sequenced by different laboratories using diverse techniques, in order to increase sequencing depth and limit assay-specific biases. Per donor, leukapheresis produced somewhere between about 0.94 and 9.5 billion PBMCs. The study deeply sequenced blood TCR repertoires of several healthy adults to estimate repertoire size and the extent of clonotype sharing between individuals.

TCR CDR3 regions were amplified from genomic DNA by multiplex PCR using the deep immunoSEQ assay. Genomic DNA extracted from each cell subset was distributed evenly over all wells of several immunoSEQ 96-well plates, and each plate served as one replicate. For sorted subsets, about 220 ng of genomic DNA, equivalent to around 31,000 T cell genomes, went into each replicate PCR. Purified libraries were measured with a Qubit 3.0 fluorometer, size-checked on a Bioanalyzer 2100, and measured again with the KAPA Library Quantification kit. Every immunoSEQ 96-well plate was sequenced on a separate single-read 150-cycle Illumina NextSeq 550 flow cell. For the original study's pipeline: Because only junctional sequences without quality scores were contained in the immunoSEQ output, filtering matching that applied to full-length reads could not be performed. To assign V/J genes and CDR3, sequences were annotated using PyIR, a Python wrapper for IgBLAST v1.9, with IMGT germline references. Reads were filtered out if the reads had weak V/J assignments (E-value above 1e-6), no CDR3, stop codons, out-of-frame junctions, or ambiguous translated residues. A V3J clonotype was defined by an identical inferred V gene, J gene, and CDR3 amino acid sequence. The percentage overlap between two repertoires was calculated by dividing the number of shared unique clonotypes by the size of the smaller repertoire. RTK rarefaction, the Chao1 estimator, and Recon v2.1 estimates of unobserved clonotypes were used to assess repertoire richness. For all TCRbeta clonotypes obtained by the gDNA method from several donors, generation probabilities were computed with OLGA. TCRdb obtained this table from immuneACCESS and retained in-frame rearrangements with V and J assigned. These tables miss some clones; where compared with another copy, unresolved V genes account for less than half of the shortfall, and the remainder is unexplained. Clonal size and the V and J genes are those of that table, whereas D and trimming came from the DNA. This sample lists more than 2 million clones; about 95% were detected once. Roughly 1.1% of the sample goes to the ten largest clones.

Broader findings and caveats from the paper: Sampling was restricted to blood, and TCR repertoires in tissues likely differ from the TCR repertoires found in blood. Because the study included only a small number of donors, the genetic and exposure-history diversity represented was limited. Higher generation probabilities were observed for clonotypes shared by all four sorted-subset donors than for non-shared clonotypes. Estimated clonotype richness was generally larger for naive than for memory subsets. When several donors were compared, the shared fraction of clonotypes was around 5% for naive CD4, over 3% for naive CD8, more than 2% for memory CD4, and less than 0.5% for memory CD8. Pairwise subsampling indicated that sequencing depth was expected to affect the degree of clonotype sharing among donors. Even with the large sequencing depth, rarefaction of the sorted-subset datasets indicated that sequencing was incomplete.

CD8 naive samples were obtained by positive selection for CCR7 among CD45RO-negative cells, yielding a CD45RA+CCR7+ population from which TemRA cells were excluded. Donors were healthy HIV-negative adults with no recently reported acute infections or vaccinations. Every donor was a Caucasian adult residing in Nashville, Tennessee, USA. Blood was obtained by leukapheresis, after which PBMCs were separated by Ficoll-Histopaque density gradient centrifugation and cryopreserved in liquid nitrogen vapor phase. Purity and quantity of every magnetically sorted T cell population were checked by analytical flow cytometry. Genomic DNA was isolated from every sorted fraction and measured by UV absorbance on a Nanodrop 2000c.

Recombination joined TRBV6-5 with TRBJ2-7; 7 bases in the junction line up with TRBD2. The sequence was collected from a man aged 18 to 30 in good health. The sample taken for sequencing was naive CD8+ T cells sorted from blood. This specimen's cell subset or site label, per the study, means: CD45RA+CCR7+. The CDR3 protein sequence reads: CASSYSVAGESDEQYF. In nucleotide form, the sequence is TGTGCCAGCAGTTACTCGGTCGCGGGGGAGAGCGACGAGCAGTACTTC.